Following are 25 T cell receptor beta chains from one sample sequenced in a study of shared clonotypes between healthy human individuals. TCRdb's copy holds only in-frame clones and misses some; the assay was immunoSEQ multiplex PCR. The table shows about 960,000 clones, with about 80% occurring only once. Input material: memory CD4+ T cells sorted from blood. Described subset: CD45RA-negative fraction. Receptors were obtained from a man younger than 35 in good health.

This clone was counted once. V gene TRBV5-8 combines with J gene TRBJ1-6, with 10 bases lining up with TRBD1. This CDR3 has 14 amino acids. The V gene end was trimmed by 3 bases and the J gene end by 9 bases; junction bases not matched to a gene: 3. Looked up from germline, CDR1 is SGHTS and CDR2 is YDEGEE. This CDR3 reads CASSYGTGVSPLHF. The CDR3 nucleotides read TGTGCCAGCAGCTATGGGACAGGGGTTTCACCCCTCCACTTT. The variable domain in full, completed from reference TRBV5-8 and TRBJ1-6, reads EAGVTQSPTHLIKTRGQQATLRCSPISGHTSVYWYQQALGLGLQFLLWYDEGEERNRGNFPPRFSGRQFPNYSSELNVNALELEDSALYLCASSYGTGVSPLHFGNGTRLTVT.

Note on this clone: With a much larger clone just one base away, this may be a read error. This CDR3 is also generated by other DNA sequences in the sample. The J gene is TRBJ1-2, the V gene TRBV28; the match to TRBD1 covers 9 bases. Germline V gene sequence: CDR1 MDHEN, CDR2 SYDVKM. There are 14 residues in the CDR3. The V segment lost 3 bases and the J segment 2 bases; nucleotides outside the gene matches: 1. This chain's CDR3 is CASSLGQGNYGYTF. CDR3 DNA: TGTGCCAGCAGTTTGGGACAGGGAAACTATGGCTACACCTTC.

There are a few counts of this clone. V is TRBV18 and J is TRBJ1-4; 9 bases are shared with TRBD1. Germline trimming cut 4 bases from V and 8 bases from J; bases unmatched to any gene: 8. Germline-derived CDR1 and CDR2 are KGHSH and LQKENI. The CDR3 has 15 amino acids. CDR3 sequence reads: CASSLIPGQGEKLFF. DNA for the CDR3: TGTGCCAGCTCACTCATACCGGGACAGGGAGAAAAACTGTTTTTT.

This clone was seen once. The chain uses TRBV7-9 and TRBJ2-7; 9 bases align to TRBD2. The CDR3 runs to 13 residues. Germline assignment: CDR1 SEHNR and CDR2 FQNEAQ (reference sequence). V lost 5 bases, J lost 4 bases, and 3 bases stayed unmatched. The CDR3 DNA reads TGTGCCAGCAGCCAGACTAGCGGTTACGAGCAGTACTTC. Its translation is CASSQTSGYEQYF.

This sequence joins TRBV25-1 and TRBJ1-3, with D maybe TRBD1 (6 bases). Per germline, CDR1 MGHDK and CDR2 SYGVNS. This CDR3 contains 17 residues. V was shortened by 5 bases and J by 0 bases, with 17 bases between the two germline ends. The CDR3 nucleotides read TGTGCCAGCAGTCCAACCCCCGGACAGTTCTCTGGAAACACCATATATTTT. This codes for CASSPTPGQFSGNTIYF. The full variable domain, completed using reference TRBV25-1 and TRBJ1-3, is EADIYQTPRYLVIGTGKKITLECSQTMGHDKMYWYQQDPGMELHLIHYSYGVNSTEKGDLSSESTVSRIRTEHFPLTLESARPSHTSQYLCASSPTPGQFSGNTIYFGEGSWLTVV.

This clone was detected once. The CDR3 sequence is CASRKTGIYGYTF. Here the CDR3 DNA reads TGTGCCAGTAGGAAGACAGGGATCTATGGCTACACCTTC. V gene TRBV19 combines with J gene TRBJ1-2; 7 bases agree with TRBD1. V dropped 6 bases and J dropped 4; count of bases not matched to a gene: 5. Germline V gene sequence: CDR1 LNHDA, CDR2 SQIVND (reference sequence). This CDR3 spans 13 amino acids.

This sequence joins TRBV11-2 and TRBJ1-4; the match to TRBD1 covers 8 bases. Trimming at V came to 5 bases and at J to 0 bases, leaving 8 bases not matched to a gene. The CDR3 is made up of 17 amino acids. Germline values: CDR1 SGHAT, CDR2 FQNNGV. The chain's CDR3 is CASSGRGRGTTNEKLFF. In nucleotides, the CDR3 is TGTGCCAGCAGCGGCAGGGGGCGCGGGACAACTAATGAAAAACTGTTTTTT.

The chain uses TRBV29-1 and TRBJ2-7; 10 nucleotides match TRBD1. Germline CDR1 reads SQVTM; CDR2 reads ANQGSEA. The CDR3 consists of 14 residues. The V and J ends lost 3 bases and 6 bases, in that order; junction bases with no gene match: 8. The chain's CDR3 is CSVEPSGTGVEQYF. In nucleotides, the CDR3 is TGCAGCGTTGAGCCATCCGGGACAGGGGTCGAGCAGTACTTC.

The chain combines TRBV9 with TRBJ1-6; 8 bases match TRBD1. Germline CDR1 reads SGDLS; CDR2 reads YYNGEE. The CDR3 length is 17 residues. J lost 8 bases, V lost 0 bases, and 10 bases had no gene match. CDR3 bases: TGTGCCAGCAGCGTAGGAGGGGCACAGGGGGGTTATTCACCCCTCCACTTT. Its protein is CASSVGGAQGGYSPLHF.

The chain recombines TRBV6-6 with TRBJ2-7; D may be TRBD2 (5 bases). The CDR3 loop spans 15 amino acids. Deletions cut 0 bases from V and 3 bases from J, with 12 bases between. The V gene's germline CDR1 is MNHNY and CDR2 SVGAGI (reference sequence). CDR3 in DNA: TGTGCCAGCAGTTACTCGGAACGGGGAAACTACGAGCAGTACTTC. Translation gives CASSYSERGNYEQYF.

This chain connects TRBV6-1 to TRBJ2-7, with D maybe TRBD1 (5 bases). Germline CDR1 is MNHNS and CDR2 is SASEGT. Trimming cost V 8 bases and J 0 bases, with 17 bases left between them. CDR3 size: 15 residues. The CDR3 is CASEGVRILSYEQYF. As DNA, the CDR3 is TGTGCCAGCGAAGGGGTCAGGATCCTCTCCTACGAGCAGTACTTC.

Points on this clone: The sample contains more than one DNA sequence encoding this CDR3. This chain connects TRBV30 to TRBJ1-5, with no clear D. Per germline, CDR1 GTSNPN and CDR2 SVGIG (reference sequence). The CDR3 covers 13 residues. Deletions cut 0 bases from V and 1 base from J, with 4 bases between. Here the CDR3 DNA reads TGTGCCTGGAGTGTAGACAGCAATCAGCCCCAGCATTTT. Its translation: CAWSVDSNQPQHF.

The rearrangement joins TRBV30 to TRBJ2-5, with a possible D match to TRBD1 (5 bases). V gave up 2 bases and J gave up 5 bases, with 12 bases separating them. The CDR3 runs to 13 residues. Germline assignment: CDR1 GTSNPN and CDR2 SVGIG (reference sequence). The CDR3 DNA reads TGTGCCTGGAGTACAAGGGGTGGGGAGACCCAGTACTTC. Translation gives CAWSTRGGETQYF.

V usage is TRBV4-3 and J usage is TRBJ1-1; possibly TRBD1 for D (6 bases). Germline V gene sequence: CDR1 LGHNA, CDR2 YSLEER. Deletions cut 1 base from V and 0 bases from J, with 9 bases between. This CDR3 is 15 amino acids long. CDR3 residues: CASSQARTVNTEAFF. Here the CDR3 DNA reads TGCGCCAGCAGCCAAGCTCGGACAGTGAACACTGAAGCTTTCTTT.

V gene TRBV7-2 combines with J gene TRBJ2-7, with D perhaps TRBD1 or TRBD2 (6 bases each). V lost 5 bases and J lost 3, with 14 bases in between. Looked up from germline, CDR1 is SGHTA and CDR2 is FQGNSA. This CDR3 is 14 amino acids long. CDR3 in DNA: TGTGCCAGCAGCAACGAAGGGGGGTTCTACGAGCAGTACTTC. This codes for CASSNEGGFYEQYF.

The V gene is TRBV6-5, the J gene TRBJ2-1; TRBD1 matches at 7 bases. Germline V gives CDR1 MNHEY, CDR2 SVGAGI. This CDR3 contains 14 residues. V lost 5 bases and J lost 5; bases outside the gene matches: 6. CDR3 sequence: CASSRGQPNNEQFF. In nucleotides, the CDR3 is TGTGCCAGCAGTAGGGGACAGCCAAACAATGAGCAGTTCTTC.

This clone was counted only a few times. The chain couples TRBV4-2 to TRBJ2-7; 8 nucleotides align to TRBD2. The CDR3 contains 15 residues. V was clipped by 0 bases and J by 12 bases; unmatched bases: 13. Per the germline V gene, CDR1 is LGHNA and CDR2 is YNFKEQ. The CDR3: CASSQDRLVAGPRYF. CDR3 bases: TGTGCCAGCAGCCAAGATCGGTTGGTAGCGGGGCCCCGGTACTTC.

Note on this clone: One junction end disagrees with the germline gene, perhaps due to a read error. The chain joins TRBV9 to TRBJ2-3; a possible D gene is TRBD1 (7 bases). The germline V gene has CDR1 SGDLS and CDR2 YYNGEE. The CDR3 has 13 amino acids. CDR3 sequence reads: CASSPDQVEGAHF. In DNA, the CDR3 is TGTGCCAGCAGCCCTGACCAGGTGGAGGGGGCGCATTTT. Complete variable domain (other parts from reference TRBV9 and TRBJ2-3): DSGVTQTPKHLITATGQRVTLRCSPRSGDLSVYWYQQSLDQGLQFLIQYYNGEERAKGNILERFSAQQFPDLHSELNLSSLELGDSALYFCASSPDQVEGAHFGPGTRLTVL.

The CDR3 loop reads CAGDSSEETQYF. The CDR3, as DNA: TGTGCCGGGGACTCCTCGGAAGAGACCCAGTACTTC. V gene TRBV30 combines with J gene TRBJ2-5, with D maybe TRBD2 (6 bases). V gave up 8 bases and J gave up 3 bases, with 13 bases separating them. This CDR3 is built from 12 residues. The germline gives CDR1 GTSNPN, CDR2 SVGIG (reference sequence).

J is TRBJ1-4 and V is TRBV7-9; 8 bases align to TRBD1. CDR1 is SEHNR, CDR2 FQNEAQ, per germline (reference sequence). V lost 1 base, J lost 4 bases, and 5 bases stayed unmatched. This CDR3 spans 16 amino acids. The CDR3 spells CASSLGSGGHNEKLFF. The CDR3 nucleotides are TGTGCCAGCAGCTTAGGCTCAGGGGGCCATAATGAAAAACTGTTTTTT.

The CDR3 reads CASSHKQGRETQYF. The CDR3 region has the DNA TGTGCCAGCAGCCATAAGCAGGGGAGGGAGACCCAGTACTTC. The rearrangement joins TRBV5-4 to TRBJ2-5; D tentatively fits TRBD1 or TRBD2 (6 bases each). The CDR3 totals 14 residues. CDR1 SGHNT and CDR2 YYREEE come from the germline V gene (reference sequence). With 4 bases removed from V and 5 bases from J, the gap between germline ends came to 15 bases.

This clone was seen a single time. This rearrangement joins TRBV10-3 to TRBJ1-2; 12 nucleotides agree with TRBD1. The CDR3 covers 14 residues. The J segment lost 8 bases and the V segment lost 6 bases, leaving 7 bases of the junction unmatched. Germline V CDR1 and CDR2: ENHRY, SYGVKD. The CDR3: CAIRPGQGAPGYTF. CDR3 nucleotide sequence: TGTGCCATCAGGCCGGGACAGGGGGCGCCCGGCTACACCTTC.

The genes are TRBV30 and TRBJ1-2, with 9 positions matching TRBD1. CDR3 length: 12 amino acids. Germline CDR1 GTSNPN, CDR2 SVGIG (reference sequence). CDR3 region: CAHGQGMSGYTF. In nucleotides, the CDR3 is TGTGCTCACGGACAGGGGATGAGTGGCTACACCTTC. Supplemented by reference TRBV30 and TRBJ1-2, the full variable domain reads SQTIHQWPATLVQPVGSPLSLECTVEGTSNPNLYWYRQAAGRGLQLLFYSVGIGQISSEVPQNLSASRPQDRQFILSSKKLLLSDSGFYLCAHGQGMSGYTFGSGTRLTVV.

The chain carries TRBV7-9 and TRBJ2-7, with D maybe TRBD1 (6 bases). Trimming left V 4 bases short and J 3 bases short, with 13 bases between. The CDR3 runs 14 residues. Per the germline V gene, CDR1 is SEHNR and CDR2 is FQNEAQ (reference sequence). The CDR3 nucleotides read TGTGCCAGCAGCTGGGGGAAGGGGGACTACGAGCAGTACTTC. Its translation: CASSWGKGDYEQYF.

The chain links TRBV19 to TRBJ1-2; 9 bases fit TRBD1. J gave up 8 bases and V 1 base, and 8 bases lay outside the gene matches. Germline CDR1 reads LNHDA; CDR2 reads SQIVND (reference sequence). This CDR3 contains 15 residues. CDR3 in amino acids: CASSIGEGQGGGYTF. In nucleotides, the CDR3 is TGTGCCAGTAGTATAGGGGAGGGACAGGGAGGAGGCTACACCTTC.